The clone carrying this TCR beta chain was seen a single time. Its antigen is unidentified. These data come from a study of Graves' ophthalmopathy and Graves' hyperthyroidism. The study, taken as a whole, reports: Blood also contained most of the expanded thyroid clonotypes above 0.001 frequency.

RNA transcripts yielded amplified TCR beta CDR3 regions. A first-round RT-PCR used HTBI primers, followed by a second-round multiplex PCR. A single record per CDR3 protein comes from TCRdb applying MiXCR to the multiplex PCR reads. The data hold about 1.2 million distinct CDR3 sequences, with approximately 35% observed a single time. V lost 1 base to trimming and J lost 5 bases, with 14 bases between them. The germline V gene encodes CDR1 SQVTM and CDR2 ANQGSEA. CDR3 size: 14 residues. The hyperthyroidism patients, aged 18 to 65, had been newly diagnosed, with under 2 months' duration. It was on clinical symptoms, serum thyroxine, TRAb, thyroid ultrasound and orbital computed tomography that diagnosis relied.

The clonotype was recovered from an adult man with Graves' hyperthyroidism. The V call is TRBV29-1, the J call TRBJ1-2; no clear D. The source material was peripheral blood or thyroid tissue (not recorded which). CDR3 sequence: CSVEVSGRRYGYTF. CDR3 coding DNA: TGCAGCGTTGAAGTATCAGGCAGAAGATATGGCTACACCTTC.